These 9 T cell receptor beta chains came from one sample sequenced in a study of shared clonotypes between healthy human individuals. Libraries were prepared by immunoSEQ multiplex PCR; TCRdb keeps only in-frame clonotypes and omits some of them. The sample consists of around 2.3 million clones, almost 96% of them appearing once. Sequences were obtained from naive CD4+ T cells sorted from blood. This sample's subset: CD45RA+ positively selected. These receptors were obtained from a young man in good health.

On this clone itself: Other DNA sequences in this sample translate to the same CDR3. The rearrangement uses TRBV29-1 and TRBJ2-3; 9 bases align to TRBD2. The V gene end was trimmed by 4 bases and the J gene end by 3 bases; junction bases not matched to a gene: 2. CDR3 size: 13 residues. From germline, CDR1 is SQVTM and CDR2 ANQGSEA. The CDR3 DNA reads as TGCAGCGTTGCGGCGGGAGGGACAGATACGCAGTATTTT. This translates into CSVAAGGTDTQYF.

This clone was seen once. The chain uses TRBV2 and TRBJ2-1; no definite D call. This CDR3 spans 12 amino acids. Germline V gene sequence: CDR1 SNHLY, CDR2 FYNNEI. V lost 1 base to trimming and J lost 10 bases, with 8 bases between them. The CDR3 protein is CASSEDLGEQFF. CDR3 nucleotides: TGTGCCAGCAGTGAAGACCTGGGGGAGCAGTTCTTC.

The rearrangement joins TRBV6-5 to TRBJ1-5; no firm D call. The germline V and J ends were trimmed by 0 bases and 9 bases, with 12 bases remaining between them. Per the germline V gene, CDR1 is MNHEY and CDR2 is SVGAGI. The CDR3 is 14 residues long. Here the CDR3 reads CASSYSKGGGPQHF. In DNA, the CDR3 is TGTGCCAGCAGTTACTCGAAGGGTGGAGGGCCCCAGCATTTT.

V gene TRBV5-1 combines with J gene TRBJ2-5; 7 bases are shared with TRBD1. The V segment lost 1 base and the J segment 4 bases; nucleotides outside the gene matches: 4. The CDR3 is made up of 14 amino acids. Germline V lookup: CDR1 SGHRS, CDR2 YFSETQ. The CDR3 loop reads CASSLKGAVETQYF. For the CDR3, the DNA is TGCGCCAGCAGCTTGAAGGGGGCCGTAGAGACCCAGTACTTC.

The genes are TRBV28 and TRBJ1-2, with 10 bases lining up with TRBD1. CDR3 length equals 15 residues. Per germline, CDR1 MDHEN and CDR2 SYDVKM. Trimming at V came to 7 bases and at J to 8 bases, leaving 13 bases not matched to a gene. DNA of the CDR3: TGTGCCAGCACCTTCCGGGACAGGGGTTCTAGGGGCTACACCTTC. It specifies CASTFRDRGSRGYTF.

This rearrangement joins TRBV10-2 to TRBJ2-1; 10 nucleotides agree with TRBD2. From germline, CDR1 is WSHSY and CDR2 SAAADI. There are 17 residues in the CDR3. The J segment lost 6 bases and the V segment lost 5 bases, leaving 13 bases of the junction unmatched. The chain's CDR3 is CASSPRRAGGSGNEQFF. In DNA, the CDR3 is TGCGCCAGCAGTCCCAGGCGAGCGGGGGGGTCTGGCAATGAGCAGTTCTTC.

The CDR3 sequence is CASSFEGTVVKGEQYF. The CDR3 nucleotides read TGTGCCAGCAGCTTTGAGGGGACAGTCGTGAAGGGGGAGCAGTACTTC. This sequence joins TRBV11-2 and TRBJ2-7; 7 bases are a match to TRBD1. The CDR3 length is 16 residues. Germline loops: CDR1 SGHAT, CDR2 FQNNGV. After removal of 3 bases from V and 7 bases from J, the junction contained 15 bases not matched to a gene.

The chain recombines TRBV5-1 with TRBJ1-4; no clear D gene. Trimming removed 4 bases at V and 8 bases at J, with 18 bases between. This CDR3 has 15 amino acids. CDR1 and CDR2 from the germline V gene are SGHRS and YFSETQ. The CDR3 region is CASSPTVVPGEKLFF. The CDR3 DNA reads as TGCGCCAGCAGCCCAACCGTCGTGCCCGGAGAAAAACTGTTTTTT.

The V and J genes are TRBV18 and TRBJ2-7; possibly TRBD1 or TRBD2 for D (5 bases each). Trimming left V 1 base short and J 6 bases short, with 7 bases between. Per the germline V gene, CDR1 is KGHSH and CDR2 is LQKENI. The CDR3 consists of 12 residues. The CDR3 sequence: CASSPRGTEQYF. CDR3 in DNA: TGTGCCAGCTCACCACGGGGGACCGAGCAGTACTTC.